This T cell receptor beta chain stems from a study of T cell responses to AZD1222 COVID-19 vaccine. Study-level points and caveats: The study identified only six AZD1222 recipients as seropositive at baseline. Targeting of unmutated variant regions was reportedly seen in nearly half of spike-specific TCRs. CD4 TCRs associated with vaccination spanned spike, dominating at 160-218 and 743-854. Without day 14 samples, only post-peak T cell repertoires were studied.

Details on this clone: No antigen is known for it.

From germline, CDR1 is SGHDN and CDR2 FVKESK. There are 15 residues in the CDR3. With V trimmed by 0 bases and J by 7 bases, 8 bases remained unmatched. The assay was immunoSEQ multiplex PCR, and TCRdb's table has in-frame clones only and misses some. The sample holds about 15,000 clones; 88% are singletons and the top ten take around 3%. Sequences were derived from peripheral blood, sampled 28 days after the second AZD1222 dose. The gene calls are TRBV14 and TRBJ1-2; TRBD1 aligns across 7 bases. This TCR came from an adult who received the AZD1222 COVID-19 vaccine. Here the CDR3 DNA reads TGTGCCAGCAGCCAAGAGTTGGGAGACAGGGCTGGCTACACCTTC. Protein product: CASSQELGDRAGYTF. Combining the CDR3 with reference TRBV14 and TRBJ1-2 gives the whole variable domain EAGVTQFPSHSVIEKGQTVTLRCDPISGHDNLYWYRRVMGKEIKFLLHFVKESKQDESGMPNNRFLAERTGGTYSTLKVQPAELEDSGVYFCASSQELGDRAGYTFGSGTRLTVV.